Detailed here is one T cell receptor beta chain. Its cognate antigen has yet to be identified. No much larger clonotype is one base removed from it; base qualities were not supplied. This specimen comes from a study of T cell responses to AZD1222 COVID-19 vaccine (dated by TCRdb to the early 2020s). Regarding the research as a whole: TCR sequencing was performed for 230 to 250 trial participants, of whom about 200 were given two doses of AZD1222 and 26 were given two doses of MenACWY control vaccine. Trial participants were enrolled into age subgroups of 18-55, 56-69 and 70-plus years, which contained approximately 150, 28 and 58 TCR-sequenced participants, respectively.

Results and caveats for the whole study, not just this receptor: The whole spike protein was spanned by vaccine-associated CD4 TCRs, and dominant responses were seen in regions 160-218 and 743-854. Because no day 14 peak-response samples were available, the repertoires could be characterized only after the peak T cell response. Nearly half of unique spike-specific TCRs reportedly recognized epitopes outside regions mutated in the B.1.351 and B.1.1.7 variants. Participants were mostly white British, with more females than males. The authors suggested clonal diversity may have been underestimated. Conclusions about previously exposed vaccinees were limited because only six AZD1222 recipients were SARS-CoV-2 seropositive at baseline. The 56-69-year group was small, and its depth increase did not reach significance, likely because of low power. After two AZD1222 doses, spike-specific TCR breadth and depth were significantly higher than at day 0 and than in MenACWY recipients.

The CDR3 regions of human TCRbeta chains were subjected to immunosequencing. Turning to the authors' computational methods: Repertoire TCRs were matched against a reference library of SARS-CoV-2-specific TCRs generated with the MIRA antigen-specificity platform. Breadth meant the fraction of unique TCRs that were SARS-CoV-2-associated, whereas depth meant the fraction of total T cells that were SARS-CoV-2-associated. Each spike-specific TCR was assigned to its reactive spike region and to a CD4 or CD8 class using the MIRA data. Log10-transformed breadth and depth values were compared by one-way ANOVA with Sidak's multiple comparisons tests. TCRdb provides this immuneACCESS table in a form limited to in-frame rearrangements. Some clones are lacking; in checked studies, under half of them reflect an unresolved V gene, and why the rest are absent is not known. V and J calls plus clone size are reproduced from that table; the DNA served to infer D and trimming. The sample profile shows 86,000 or so clones; around nine tenths of them were found once. Of the sample, about 4.9% falls within the top ten clones.

The time point label here, explained by the study, means: baseline before first vaccination. The treatment or condition label for this specimen denotes: meningococcal conjugate vaccine given as trial control. Vaccinee samples came from UK trials COV001 and COV002, including a single-blind randomized controlled phase 2/3 trial of AZD1222 (ChAdOx1 nCoV-19) in healthy adults. For TCRbeta chain sequencing, PBMC samples were collected from trial participants at day 0 and at day 28 after the second dose. The CDR3 sequence holds 16 residues, the cysteine and phenylalanine included. Of the read, only the CDR3 DNA is kept; its 48 bases are in frame from base 1. Trimming at the junction amounts to 0 bases on V and 5 bases on J, and the germline ends lie 14 bases apart. Looking up the germline V gene (reference sequence) yields CDR1 MNHEY and CDR2 SMNVEV.

The sequencing here drew on peripheral blood, taken on day 0 of MenACWY control vaccination. The TCR originated in an adult in good health. The rearranged chain carries TRBV27 and TRBJ2-1; TRBD2 might be the D gene, on 5 matching bases. The nucleotide sequence is given as TGTGCCAGCAGTTTATCGATTGAGGGCTACCACAATGAGCAGTTCTTC. Its coded protein is CASSLSIEGYHNEQFF.